The 30 T cell receptor beta chains reported below all come from one sample, sequenced in a study of shared T cell receptors in the human thymus. Sequencing used immunoSEQ multiplex PCR; TCRdb keeps in-frame clones, though not all of them. The table has approximately 490,000 clones, 75% to 80% seen once; the top ten hold more than 0.01%. These data were also filed under a second study, of human thymus T cells.

Sequenced: thymocytes. These receptors originate from a boy under two years old with a congenital heart defect.

This chain uses TRBV19 with TRBJ2-1; D might be TRBD2 (5 bases). V lost 5 bases and J lost 0, with 11 bases in between. This CDR3 is built from 15 residues. Germline CDR1 and CDR2: LNHDA and SQIVND (reference sequence). The CDR3 sequence: CASSGSGTSYNEQFF. DNA of the CDR3: TGTGCCAGTAGTGGAAGCGGAACCTCCTACAATGAGCAGTTCTTC.

This chain joins TRBV7-7 and TRBJ2-3, with TRBD1 matching over 11 bases. Germline lookup yields CDR1 SSHAT and CDR2 FNYEAQ (reference sequence). The CDR3 has 15 amino acids. Trimming removed 5 bases from V and 2 bases from J; junction bases left unmatched: 3. In nucleotides, the CDR3 is TGTGCCAGCAGCCCGGACAGGGGGCCCACAGATACGCAGTATTTT. This encodes CASSPDRGPTDTQYF.

There are a few counts of this clone. The chain recombines TRBV4-3 with TRBJ2-5; tentatively, D is TRBD2 (6 bases). Germline lookup yields CDR1 LGHNA and CDR2 YSLEER. The CDR3 runs 14 residues. V was shortened by 0 bases and J by 4 bases, with 9 bases between the two germline ends. The CDR3 region has the DNA TGCGCCAGCAGCCAAGAGGACTACTCAGAGACCCAGTACTTC. The encoded protein is CASSQEDYSETQYF.

The V call is TRBV27, the J call TRBJ2-5, with D perhaps TRBD1 (5 bases). The germline gives CDR1 MNHEY, CDR2 SMNVEV (reference sequence). Trimming shortened V by 1 base and J by 4 bases, and 13 bases separated the two germline ends. The CDR3 contains 15 residues. The CDR3 DNA sequence: TGTGCCAGCAGTTTATTGCCAGGGCCCAGAGAGACCCAGTACTTC. Residues: CASSLLPGPRETQYF.

The V and J genes are TRBV10-3 and TRBJ1-5; 8 bases agree with TRBD1. Trimming removed 8 bases from V and 7 bases from J; junction bases left unmatched: 10. The germline V gene encodes CDR1 ENHRY and CDR2 SYGVKD. This CDR3 has 14 amino acids. CDR3 bases: TGTGCCATCGCGAGACAGGGGAAAGGCCAGCCCCAGCATTTT. It codes for CAIARQGKGQPQHF.

The rearrangement uses TRBV28 and TRBJ2-3; tentatively, D is TRBD2 (6 bases). V lost 2 bases, J lost 14 bases, and 14 bases lay in between. From germline, CDR1 is MDHEN and CDR2 SYDVKM. There are 12 residues in the CDR3. CDR3 amino acids: CASSLRAGDWYF. CDR3 sequence (DNA): TGTGCCAGCAGTTTAAGGGCCGGGGACTGGTATTTT.

The chain combines TRBV12-5 with TRBJ1-2; 10 bases match TRBD1. Germline V CDR1 and CDR2: LGHNT, FRNRAP. This CDR3 is 14 amino acids long. V lost 6 bases, J lost 4 bases, and 5 bases stayed unmatched. DNA for the CDR3: TGTGCTAGTGGCCGGGGACAGGGGAGCTATGGCTACACCTTC. This sequence encodes CASGRGQGSYGYTF.

The chain combines TRBV30 with TRBJ2-7; TRBD1 is a possible D gene (6 bases). Between the trimmed V and J ends, which lost 0 bases and 1 base, there was a span of 10 bases. The CDR3 runs to 14 residues. CDR1 is GTSNPN and CDR2 is SVGIG in the germline V gene (reference sequence). CDR3 amino acids: CAWSVQDSSYEQYF. CDR3 in DNA: TGTGCCTGGAGTGTACAGGACAGTTCCTACGAGCAGTACTTC.

The rearrangement links TRBV7-6 to TRBJ1-4, with D maybe TRBD1 (5 bases). The CDR3 runs to 16 residues. Trimming pared 1 base from V and 0 bases from J, leaving 9 bases between. From germline, CDR1 is SGHVS and CDR2 FNYEAQ. The CDR3 nucleotides are TGTGCCAGCAGCTTAGGGCGGGGGGCAACTAATGAAAAACTGTTTTTT. Encoded protein: CASSLGRGATNEKLFF.

The rearrangement links TRBV11-3 to TRBJ2-2, with 10 positions matching TRBD1. The trim removed 1 base at V and 3 bases at J, leaving 8 bases unmatched. The CDR3 covers 18 residues. Germline-derived CDR1 and CDR2 are SGHNT and YENEEA. The CDR3 is CASSLVVGTGVHTGELFF. Here the CDR3 DNA reads TGTGCCAGCAGCTTAGTCGTCGGGACAGGGGTACACACCGGGGAGCTGTTTTTT.

V usage is TRBV2 and J usage is TRBJ2-7, with 10 bases aligning to TRBD1. Losses at the gene ends were 4 bases for V and 2 bases for J; bases not matched to a gene: 5. Germline CDR1 SNHLY, CDR2 FYNNEI. The CDR3 has 15 amino acids. CDR3 DNA: TGTGCCAGCAGTGGTCCGGGACAGGGGCCCTACGAGCAGTACTTC. This sequence encodes CASSGPGQGPYEQYF. Combining the CDR3 with reference TRBV2 and TRBJ2-7 gives the whole variable domain EPEVTQTPSHQVTQMGQEVILRCVPISNHLYFYWYRQILGQKVEFLVSFYNNEISEKSEIFDDQFSVERPDGSNFTLKIRSTKLEDSAMYFCASSGPGQGPYEQYFGPGTRLTVT.

The DNA of the CDR3 is TGTGCCAGCAGCCAAGAAACCGCACCGGGACCCGGAGGGACTGAAGCTTTCTTT. Its translation is CASSQETAPGPGGTEAFF. The chain has TRBV14 and TRBJ1-1; maybe TRBD1 (5 bases). The V gene's germline CDR1 is SGHDN and CDR2 FVKESK. CDR3 size: 18 residues. The V end lost 0 bases, the J end lost 5 bases, and 22 bases lay between the germline ends. Filled out from reference TRBV14 and TRBJ1-1, the complete variable domain reads EAGVTQFPSHSVIEKGQTVTLRCDPISGHDNLYWYRRVMGKEIKFLLHFVKESKQDESGMPNNRFLAERTGGTYSTLKVQPAELEDSGVYFCASSQETAPGPGGTEAFFGQGTRLTVV.

CDR3 coding DNA: TGTGCCTGGAGTGTACACAGGAGTATGAACACTGAAGCTTTCTTT. Translation gives CAWSVHRSMNTEAFF. The chain recombines TRBV30 with TRBJ1-1; D is possibly TRBD1 (5 bases). The germline V gene encodes CDR1 GTSNPN and CDR2 SVGIG (reference sequence). V lost 0 bases, J lost 0 bases, and 11 bases lay in between. The CDR3 loop spans 15 amino acids.

This clone appeared once. This rearrangement joins TRBV7-8 to TRBJ1-1; the match to TRBD1 covers 10 bases. CDR1 SGHVS and CDR2 FQNEAQ come from the germline V gene. J gave up 7 bases and V 1 base, and 0 bases lay outside the gene matches. The CDR3 runs to 13 residues. CDR3 nucleotides: TGTGCCAGCAGCTTAGGGGACAGGGGTGAAGCTTTCTTT. It specifies CASSLGDRGEAFF.

J is TRBJ2-5 and V is TRBV7-9; 7 bases are shared with TRBD2. The CDR3 covers 15 residues. Germline assignment: CDR1 SEHNR and CDR2 FQNEAQ (reference sequence). With V trimmed by 5 bases and J by 1 base, 7 bases remained unmatched. The DNA of the CDR3 is TGTGCCAGCAGCGTAAAACCGGGGGGCCAAGAGACCCAGTACTTC. The encoded protein is CASSVKPGGQETQYF.

This clone was found a few times. The chain employs TRBV10-3 and TRBJ1-1, with TRBD1 as a possible D gene (6 bases). Germline V gene lookup returns CDR1 ENHRY and CDR2 SYGVKD. Trimming removed 10 bases from V and 3 bases from J, with 15 bases in between. The CDR3 covers 13 residues. The CDR3 DNA sequence: TGTGCCAACGCGGGGGCGGCGGACACTGAAGCTTTCTTT. Amino acid sequence: CANAGAADTEAFF.

CDR3 nucleotides: TGTGCCAGCAGCTTAACTTTGTCGGTGGAGGACTATGGCTACACCTTC. This codes for CASSLTLSVEDYGYTF. The chain joins TRBV7-2 to TRBJ1-2; D remains unclear. Per germline, CDR1 SGHTA and CDR2 FQGNSA. The germline V and J ends were trimmed by 2 bases and 3 bases, with 16 bases remaining between them. This CDR3 is built from 16 residues.

This chain joins TRBV28 and TRBJ1-2, with D possibly being TRBD1 (5 bases). Germline loops: CDR1 MDHEN, CDR2 SYDVKM. The V end was cut by 8 bases, the J end by 8 bases, with 21 bases between. The CDR3 extends over 14 amino acids. In DNA form, the CDR3 reads TGTGCCAGCCGGCCCGGTGGACAACCCTTGGGCTACACCTTC. The encoded protein is CASRPGGQPLGYTF.

This clone was found once. The rearrangement joins TRBV9 to TRBJ2-7, with TRBD2 identical over 8 bases. The CDR3 length is 15 residues. The junction had 8 bases not matched to a gene; V was cut back by 3 bases and J by 3 bases. Germline lookup yields CDR1 SGDLS and CDR2 YYNGEE. CDR3 loop: CASSALPSGRYEQYF. CDR3 in DNA: TGTGCCAGCAGCGCCTTACCTAGCGGGCGCTACGAGCAGTACTTC.

CDR3: CATTPGDGTEAFF. DNA for the CDR3: TGTGCCACCACCCCAGGGGACGGCACTGAAGCTTTCTTT. This chain connects TRBV15 to TRBJ1-1, with D perhaps TRBD1 (6 bases). Per the germline V gene, CDR1 is LNHNV and CDR2 is YYDKDF (reference sequence). V shed 7 bases and J shed 4 bases, with 13 bases lying between them. The CDR3 contains 13 residues.

The chain joins TRBV6-4 to TRBJ2-1; D gene ambiguous. The CDR3 is made up of 14 amino acids. The V end was cut by 2 bases, the J end by 7 bases, with 12 bases between. The germline gives CDR1 MRHNA, CDR2 SNTAGT. CDR3 coding DNA: TGTGCCAGCAGTGACAGCGTCCCGCGGAATGAGCAGTTCTTC. This sequence encodes CASSDSVPRNEQFF.

The chain couples TRBV29-1 to TRBJ2-1; 8 positions match TRBD2. This CDR3 is 14 amino acids long. The germline V gene has CDR1 SQVTM and CDR2 ANQGSEA. Trimming removed 4 bases from V and 4 bases from J; junction bases left unmatched: 6. CDR3 nucleotides: TGCAGCGTTGGCCCGGGAGGGGGGTACAATGAGCAGTTCTTC. Amino acid sequence: CSVGPGGGYNEQFF.

This chain connects TRBV25-1 to TRBJ2-1, with TRBD1 matching 7 bases. The CDR3 covers 17 residues. Per germline, CDR1 MGHDK and CDR2 SYGVNS. V shed 5 bases, J shed 4 bases, and the junction held 14 bases outside the gene matches. CDR3 protein: CASSRPYRDSGYNEQFF. CDR3 bases: TGTGCCAGCAGTCGTCCCTACCGGGACAGTGGGTACAATGAGCAGTTCTTC.

The CDR3 region has the DNA TGTGCCAGCAGTGAAGATCGCGGGAGGGCCGCCGAGCAGTACTTC. It translates to CASSEDRGRAAEQYF. This sequence joins TRBV6-1 and TRBJ2-7, with 9 bases identical to TRBD2. With V trimmed by 1 base and J by 6 bases, 7 bases remained unmatched. The CDR3 runs to 15 residues. Germline V gives CDR1 MNHNS, CDR2 SASEGT.

The V and J genes are TRBV5-4 and TRBJ2-7; the match to TRBD2 covers 9 bases. The CDR3 totals 15 residues. V dropped 4 bases and J dropped 5; count of bases not matched to a gene: 10. Germline lookup yields CDR1 SGHNT and CDR2 YYREEE (reference sequence). The CDR3 coding sequence is TGTGCCAGCAGCCGTAGGACTAGCGACTCGGACGAGCAGTACTTC. It yields the protein CASSRRTSDSDEQYF.

The V gene is TRBV5-1, the J gene TRBJ1-1, with D maybe TRBD1 (5 bases). The CDR3 extends over 15 amino acids. The V gene's germline CDR1 is SGHRS and CDR2 YFSETQ. Trimming shortened V by 4 bases and J by 3 bases, and 16 bases separated the two germline ends. This CDR3 reads CASSDGGWGDTEAFF. CDR3 sequence (DNA): TGCGCCAGCAGCGACGGGGGTTGGGGGGACACTGAAGCTTTCTTT.

The rearrangement joins TRBV6-1 to TRBJ2-7; 12 bases match TRBD2. The CDR3 is 19 amino acids. Germline V gives CDR1 MNHNS, CDR2 SASEGT. The V segment lost 3 bases and the J segment 2 bases; nucleotides outside the gene matches: 14. CDR3 residues: CASSEWTSGTGRLTYEQYF. The DNA of the CDR3 is TGTGCCAGCAGTGAGTGGACTAGCGGGACCGGCCGACTTACCTACGAGCAGTACTTC.

The CDR3 sequence is CSVLGTSGCQETQYF. Here the CDR3 DNA reads TGCAGCGTTTTGGGGACTAGCGGGTGTCAAGAGACCCAGTACTTC. This chain links TRBV29-1 with TRBJ2-5; TRBD2 matches 12 bases. Per germline, CDR1 SQVTM and CDR2 ANQGSEA. The trim removed 5 bases at V and 2 bases at J, leaving 6 bases unmatched. CDR3 length: 15 amino acids.

The rearrangement uses TRBV2 and TRBJ1-1, with a weak D call TRBD1 (5 bases). The CDR3 spans 10 residues. Germline-derived CDR1 and CDR2 are SNHLY and FYNNEI. Trimming took 8 bases from V and 10 from J, leaving 11 bases between them. DNA for the CDR3: TGTGCCAGCCAGGGTAGGGGAGCTTTCTTT. Amino acid sequence: CASQGRGAFF.

The chain recombines TRBV14 with TRBJ2-2; 11 positions agree with TRBD2. Germline V CDR1 and CDR2: SGHDN, FVKESK. The V gene end was trimmed by 3 bases and the J gene end by 2 bases; junction bases not matched to a gene: 2. The CDR3 is 16 residues long. The CDR3 protein is CASSQGLAENTGELFF. CDR3 DNA sequence: TGTGCCAGCAGCCAGGGACTAGCGGAAAACACCGGGGAGCTGTTTTTT.